This T cell receptor (beta chain) emerged from a study of Tregs in tolerant kidney transplant recipients (dated by TCRdb to between 2018 and 2021). Study-wide context: Transplants used related donors with nonmyeloablative bone marrow transplantation; mixed chimerism was transient in the human trials. TCRbeta sequencing was used in the study to identify donor-specific regulatory T cells before combined kidney and bone marrow transplantation, and the identified cells were then tracked after transplant.

Read against the paper, the sample's time point label means: blood sample drawn before combined kidney and bone marrow transplant. Thawed PBMCs were FACS-sorted into unstimulated Tregs (CD4+CD25+CD127-), CD4+ non-Tregs (CD4+CD25-), CD4 cells and CD8 cells. Patients were 4 combined kidney and bone marrow transplant recipients from the ITN036ST trial, and only these trial subjects had samples available. Healthy control blood was processed to PBMCs with a Ficoll density gradient and then cryopreserved, whereas patient PBMCs were collected both before and after transplant. On this clone itself: This receptor's antigen is unknown. No base-level quality is on record; no much larger clone is a single base apart.

The investigation overall reported the following: Although technical replication error seemed to be minimal, the question of biological reproducibility was not addressed directly. In tolerant patients, donor-specific Tregs expanded more than Tregs overall, which suggests antigen-driven rather than nonspecific expansion. The most biologically relevant and donor-specific TCRbeta repertoire appeared to be identified by expanding Tregs with activated donor B cells. PCR primers changed over time for some patients, so nucleotide-level comparison across those patients' samples was not possible. The study was limited by small patient numbers, and the findings need validation in larger populations and under other immunosuppression protocols.

The germline V gene specifies MDHEN as CDR1 and SYDVKM as CDR2. The junction shows trimming of 4 bases on V and 8 bases on J, plus 14 bases between the germline ends. From the cysteine up to the phenylalanine, the CDR3 has a length of 13 residues. The DNA shown is the 39-base CDR3, in frame from base 1. For TCRbeta CDR3 sequencing, genomic DNA was extracted from sorted cells using the QIAGEN DNeasy Blood and Tissue Kit. High-throughput TCRbeta CDR3 sequencing, which included PCR amplification with bias correction and internal controls, was done commercially through immunoSEQ. Under the source paper's analysis protocol: Unique productive TCRbeta sequences were defined by CDR3 nucleotide sequence where primers matched, and otherwise by CDR3 amino acid sequence together with Vbeta and Jbeta genes. To correct for sorting error, sequences found in more than one sorted population at a frequency ratio of 2:1 or less were discarded, and the remaining shared sequences were assigned to the population with the higher frequency. Donor-reactive sequences were defined as at least 5-fold expanded in CFSE-low cells versus unstimulated cells, with frequency of at least 0.01% in CFSE-low cells. Jensen-Shannon divergence, calculated on the top 100 TCRbeta sequences ranked by frequency, was used to quantify repertoire divergence. For any sample with multiple sequencing runs, sorting error was corrected in each run separately before the runs were pooled. Drawn from immuneACCESS, this table holds only the in-frame rearrangements with V and J called that TCRdb kept. Clones are partly lost; checked studies trace under half to an unresolved V gene and leave the rest unexplained. V and J calls and clone size are as listed in that table; D and trimming were resolved from the DNA. For this sample there are approximately 98,000 clones; around 90% appear just once. About 0.35% of the sample rests with the top ten.

The TCR was taken from a human donor who received a combined kidney and bone marrow transplant. Here the chain combines TRBV28 and TRBJ1-1, with an unclear D gene assignment. The sequenced sample was CD4+ T cells from blood, obtained before the transplant. The CDR3 sequence is CASSSAGGLEAFF. The nucleotides are TGTGCCAGCAGTTCTGCAGGAGGCCTAGAAGCTTTCTTT.